This record looks at one TCR beta chain sequence and its context. Its target is not known. This table comes from immunoSEQ multiplex PCR, and its TCRdb copy is limited to in-frame clones, with some not included. The profile shows roughly 2.2 million clones, under 95% of them singletons. J was trimmed by 0 bases and V by 1 base; bases with no gene match: 6. The CDR3 is made up of 18 amino acids. Germline CDR1 is SEHNR and CDR2 is FQNEAQ (reference sequence). The entry originates in a study of shared clonotypes between healthy human individuals. Study-wide results and caveats: The naive CD4 repertoires of four donors were compared, and 5% to 6.5% of clonotypes were shared.

The sequenced material came from naive CD4+ T cells from PBMCs. Subset here: CD45RA+ positively selected. The V gene is TRBV7-9, the J gene TRBJ1-2, with 12 bases fitting TRBD1. The receptor was isolated from a man aged 18 to 29 in good health. Some clones in this sample may be carry-over from other donors' samples. The CDR3 DNA reads TGTGCCAGCAGCTTAGGCCGGGACAGGGGGCAAGCTAACTATGGCTACACCTTC. This encodes CASSLGRDRGQANYGYTF.